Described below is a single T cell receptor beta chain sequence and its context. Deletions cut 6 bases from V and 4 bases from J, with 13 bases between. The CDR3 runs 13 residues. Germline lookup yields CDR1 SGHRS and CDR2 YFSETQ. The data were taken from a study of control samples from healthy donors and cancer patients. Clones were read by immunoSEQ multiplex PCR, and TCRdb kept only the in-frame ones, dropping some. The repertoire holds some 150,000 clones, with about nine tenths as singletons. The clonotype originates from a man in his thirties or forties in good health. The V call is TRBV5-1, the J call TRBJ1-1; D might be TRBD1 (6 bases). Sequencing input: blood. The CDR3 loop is CASTRKGGTEAFF. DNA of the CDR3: TGCGCCAGCACCCGGAAGGGGGGCACTGAAGCTTTCTTT.